This T cell receptor (beta chain) was identified in a study of post-analysis software for immune sequencing data. Study at large: The courses of disease that were included comprised relapsing-remitting, secondary progressive and progressive-relapsing multiple sclerosis.

To note about this clonotype: Its antigen is still unknown.

Study conclusions and caveats: The study found significantly lower normalized Chao1 diversity in multiple sclerosis patients than in controls. Under F measure analysis, samples from one preparation batch co-clustered strongly.

Presence of unique molecular identifiers characterized the TCR beta cDNA libraries. With roughly 1 to 10 million T cells as the source, 500,000 to 650,000 cDNA molecules resulted. MiXCR was run by TCRdb on the PCR reads, yielding one entry per CDR3 protein. This sample has around 700,000 distinct CDR3 sequences, with approximately 60% found just once. The sample consisted of blood. This sequence originates from a girl aged 2 to 9 with multiple sclerosis.

Here the CDR3 reads CASSRGTTVQETQYF. The CDR3 region has the DNA TGCGCCAGCAGCCGAGGGACAACCGTCCAAGAGACCCAGTACTTC. The chain recombines TRBV4-1 with TRBJ2-5; D is perhaps TRBD1 (6 bases). V was pared by 4 bases and J by 1 base, with 13 bases between. This CDR3 contains 15 residues. CDR1 is MGHRA and CDR2 is YSYEKL in the germline V gene.